A selection of T cell receptor beta chains follows, all from one sample in a study of cytomegalovirus exposure and HLA in healthy donors. Here immunoSEQ multiplex PCR was the method, and the copy in TCRdb shows in-frame clones only, minus some. Of some 160,000 clones in the sample, roughly 90% were seen once. The material sequenced was PBMCs. Source of these receptors: a man between 18 and 29 years old in good health and CMV-seronegative. The CDR3 runs from the conserved cysteine through the conserved F or W. D genes are given only for firm matches. Size is omitted from some rows. Given values are once, few, many or a class for expanded clones.

v_gene	j_gene	abundance	d_gene	CDR3nt	CDR3aa
TRBV6-5	TRBJ2-1	NA	NA	TGTGCCAGCAGGCCTCAACCTCGGGAGAGGGAGTTCTTC	CASRPQPREREFF
TRBV5-1	TRBJ2-1	NA	NA	TGCGCCAGCAGGAGCGCCGGGAAGAGCAACAATGAGCAGTTCTTC	CASRSAGKSNNEQFF
TRBV2	TRBJ1-1	NA	NA	TGTGCCAGCAGTGAGGGACGGAACAGGGTTGGGACTGAAGCTTTCTTT	CASSEGRNRVGTEAFF
TRBV4-3	TRBJ1-2	NA	TRBD1	TGCGCCAGCAGCCAAGATGTGACAGGGAGCTATGGCTACACCTTC	CASSQDVTGSYGYTF
TRBV6-5	TRBJ1-1	NA	NA	TGTGCCAGCAGTTACTCGAGACAGTCTGAAGCTTTCTTT	CASSYSRQSEAFF
TRBV6-5	TRBJ2-3	NA	NA	TGTGCCAGCACCACCAGAGGGGGTTCCACAGATACGCAGTATTTT	CASTTRGGSTDTQYF
TRBV15	TRBJ2-2	NA	NA	TGTGCCACCAGCAGGGACACAGGGAGGGTTACCGGGGAGCTGTTTTTT	CATSRDTGRVTGELFF
TRBV5-1	TRBJ2-3	NA	NA	TGCGCCAGCAGCTGGACCTCAGGGGTGGTAGATACGCAGTATTTT	CASSWTSGVVDTQYF
TRBV30	TRBJ1-1	few	TRBD1	TGTGCCTGGAGTTTCCAAGGGACAGTGAACACTGAAGCTTTCTTT	CAWSFQGTVNTEAFF
TRBV6-5	TRBJ1-6	NA	NA	TGTGCCAGCAACCCCGCTGCGGGTTATAATTCACCCCTCCACTTT	CASNPAAGYNSPLHF
TRBV7-9	TRBJ1-2	NA	NA	TGTGCCAGCAGTCGAGGACAGTACTATGGCTACACCTTC	CASSRGQYYGYTF
TRBV19	TRBJ2-1	NA	TRBD2	TGTGCCAGTAGTACGAAGGGGGGAGGACTAGCGGATCACAATGAGCAGTTCTTC	CASSTKGGGLADHNEQFF
TRBV5-1	TRBJ1-6	NA	TRBD1	TGCGCCAGCAGCTTGCTGGGACAGGGTAATTCACCCCTCCACTTT	CASSLLGQGNSPLHF
TRBV7-9	TRBJ2-2	NA	NA	TGTGCCAGCAGCGTCGACTCCGACACCGGGGAGCTGTTTTTT	CASSVDSDTGELFF
TRBV11-3	TRBJ2-1	NA	NA	TGTGCCAGCAGCTTCGAGGGATCGGTTGAGCAGTTCTTC	CASSFEGSVEQFF
TRBV6-1	TRBJ1-4	NA	TRBD1	TGTGCCAGCAGTGCTGGGGACAGGGTTACTAATGAAAAACTGTTTTTT	CASSAGDRVTNEKLFF
TRBV9	TRBJ2-5	NA	NA	TGTGCCAGCAGTCGTGGGCCGGGATTGAAAGAGACCCAGTACTTC	CASSRGPGLKETQYF
TRBV7-9	TRBJ1-1	NA	NA	TGTGCCAGCAGACGAGGCGTGACTGAAGCTTTCTTT	CASRRGVTEAFF
TRBV5-1	TRBJ1-2	few	NA	TGCGCCAGCAGCTTGTTGCCGGGGGATGGCTACACCTTC	CASSLLPGDGYTF
TRBV6-1	TRBJ1-5	NA	TRBD1	TGTGCCAGCAGGACCCAGGGGGCTCGGAATCAGCCCCAGCATTTT	CASRTQGARNQPQHF
TRBV28	TRBJ1-2	once	TRBD1	TGTGCCAGCAGCCCCGGACAGGGGGCGCGATATGGCTACACCTTC	CASSPGQGARYGYTF
TRBV7-2	TRBJ2-2	NA	TRBD2	TGTGCCAGCAGCCACAAAGGACTAGCGGGCGGGGAGCTGTTTTTT	CASSHKGLAGGELFF
TRBV6-1	TRBJ1-6	NA	NA	TGTGCCAGCAGGTTAGAAGGACAGATTAATTCACCCCTCCACTTT	CASRLEGQINSPLHF
TRBV27	TRBJ1-1	once	NA	TGTGCCAGCAGTTTACGGGGGGCTAGCACTGAAGCTTTCTTT	CASSLRGASTEAFF
TRBV29-1	TRBJ2-1	NA	TRBD2	TGCAGCGCTAATGGACTAGCGGGAGAATCCTACAATGAGCAGTTCTTC	CSANGLAGESYNEQFF
TRBV7-2	TRBJ1-1	NA	NA	TGTGCCAGCAGCTTAGGTCAGGGGTTGTGGGGCACTGAAGCTTTCTTT	CASSLGQGLWGTEAFF